The 2 T cell receptor beta chains reported below all come from one sample, sequenced in a study of blood T cell repertoires in COVID-19. Sequencing was performed with immunoSEQ multiplex PCR; in TCRdb, only in-frame clones are kept and a portion is missing. The sample yields about 390,000 clones, over 75% seen once. Sequenced material: peripheral blood. The receptors shown here come from a woman aged 55-69 years with COVID-19, enrolled during active disease.

V is TRBV19 and J is TRBJ2-7; D might be TRBD1 (6 bases). The V gene's germline CDR1 is LNHDA and CDR2 SQIVND (reference sequence). Trimming left V 9 bases short and J 2 bases short, with 32 bases between. The CDR3 consists of 19 residues. The CDR3 DNA reads as TGTGCCAGAACAGGGATGGGATATTTCCTAGCTCCTAAGGCCTACGAGCAGTACTTC. Residues: CARTGMGYFLAPKAYEQYF.

The chain uses TRBV5-6 and TRBJ1-4; TRBD1 aligns across 8 bases. The V gene's germline CDR1 is SGHDT and CDR2 YYEEEE. This CDR3 is built from 14 residues. V was pared by 3 bases and J by 8 bases, with 6 bases of the junction left unmatched. CDR3 nucleotides: TGTGCCAGCAGCTCGACAGGGGCGGGGGAAAAACTGTTTTTT. Translating gives CASSSTGAGEKLFF.